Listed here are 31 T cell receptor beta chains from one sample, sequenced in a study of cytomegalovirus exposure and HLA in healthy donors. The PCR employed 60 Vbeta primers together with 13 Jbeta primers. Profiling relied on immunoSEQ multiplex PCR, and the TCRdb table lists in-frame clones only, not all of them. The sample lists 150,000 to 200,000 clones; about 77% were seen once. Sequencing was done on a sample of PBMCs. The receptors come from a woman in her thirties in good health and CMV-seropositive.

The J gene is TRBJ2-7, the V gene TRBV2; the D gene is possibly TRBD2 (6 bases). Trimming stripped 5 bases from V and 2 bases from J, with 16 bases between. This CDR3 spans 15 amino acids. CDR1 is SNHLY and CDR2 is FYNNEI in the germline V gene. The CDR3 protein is CASSSPGEAAYEQYF. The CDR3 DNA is TGTGCCAGCAGTTCACCCGGGGAGGCAGCCTACGAGCAGTACTTC.

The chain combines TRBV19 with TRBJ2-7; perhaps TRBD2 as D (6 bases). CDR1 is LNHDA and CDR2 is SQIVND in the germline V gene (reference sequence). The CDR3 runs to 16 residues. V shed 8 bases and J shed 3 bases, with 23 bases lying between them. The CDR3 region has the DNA TGTGCCAGTTCCCAAAACAATATCGGGAGTTTCTACGAGCAGTACTTC. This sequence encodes CASSQNNIGSFYEQYF.

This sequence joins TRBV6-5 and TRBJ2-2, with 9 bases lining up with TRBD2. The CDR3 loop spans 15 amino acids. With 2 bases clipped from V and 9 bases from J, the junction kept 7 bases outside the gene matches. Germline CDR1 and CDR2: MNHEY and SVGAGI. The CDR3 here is CASSYRTSADRELFF. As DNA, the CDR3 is TGTGCCAGCAGTTACCGGACTAGCGCGGACCGGGAGCTGTTTTTT.

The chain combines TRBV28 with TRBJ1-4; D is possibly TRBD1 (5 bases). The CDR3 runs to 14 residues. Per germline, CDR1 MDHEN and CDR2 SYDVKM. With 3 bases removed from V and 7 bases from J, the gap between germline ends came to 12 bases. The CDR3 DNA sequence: TGTGCCAGCAGTTTTACGGGGGGGAGTGAAAAACTGTTTTTT. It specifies CASSFTGGSEKLFF.

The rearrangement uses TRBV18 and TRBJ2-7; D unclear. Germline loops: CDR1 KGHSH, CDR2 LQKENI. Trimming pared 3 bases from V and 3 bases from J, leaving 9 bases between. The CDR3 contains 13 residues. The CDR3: CASSPTDIYEQYF. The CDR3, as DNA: TGTGCCAGCTCACCCACAGATATCTACGAGCAGTACTTC.

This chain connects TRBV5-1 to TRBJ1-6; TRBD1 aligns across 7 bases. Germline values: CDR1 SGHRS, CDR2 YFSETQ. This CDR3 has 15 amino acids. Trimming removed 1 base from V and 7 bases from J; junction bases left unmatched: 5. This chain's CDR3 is CASSLWGQQNSPLHF. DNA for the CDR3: TGCGCCAGCAGCTTGTGGGGACAGCAAAATTCACCCCTCCACTTT.

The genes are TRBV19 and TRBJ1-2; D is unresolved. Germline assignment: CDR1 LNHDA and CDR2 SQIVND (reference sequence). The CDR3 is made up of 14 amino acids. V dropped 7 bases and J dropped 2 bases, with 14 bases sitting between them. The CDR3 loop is CASTPRQRNYGYTF. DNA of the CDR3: TGTGCCAGTACACCCCGGCAGAGGAACTATGGCTACACCTTC.

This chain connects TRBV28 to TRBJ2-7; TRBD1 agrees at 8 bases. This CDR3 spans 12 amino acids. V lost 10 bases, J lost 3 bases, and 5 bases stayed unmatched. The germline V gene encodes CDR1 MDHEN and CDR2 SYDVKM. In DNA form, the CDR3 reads TGTGCCACAACGGGACAGGTCTACGAGCAGTACTTC. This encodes CATTGQVYEQYF.

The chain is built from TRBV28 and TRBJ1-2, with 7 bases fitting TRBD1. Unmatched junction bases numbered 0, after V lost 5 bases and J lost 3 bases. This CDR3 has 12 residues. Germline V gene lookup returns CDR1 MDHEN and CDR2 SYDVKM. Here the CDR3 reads CASSQGDYGYTF. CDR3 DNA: TGTGCCAGCAGTCAGGGGGACTATGGCTACACCTTC.

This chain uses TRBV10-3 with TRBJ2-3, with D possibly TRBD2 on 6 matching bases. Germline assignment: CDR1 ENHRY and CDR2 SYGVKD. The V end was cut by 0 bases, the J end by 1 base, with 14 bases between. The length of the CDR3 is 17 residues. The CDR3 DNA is TGTGCCATCAGTGAGTCGCCGGGACTTGGGGGCACAGATACGCAGTATTTT. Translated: CAISESPGLGGTDTQYF.

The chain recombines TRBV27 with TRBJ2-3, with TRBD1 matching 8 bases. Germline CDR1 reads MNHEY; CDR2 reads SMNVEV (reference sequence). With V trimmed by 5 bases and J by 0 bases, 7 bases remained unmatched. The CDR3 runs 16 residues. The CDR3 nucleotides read TGTGCCAGCAGTCGGACAGGGTTTGGCAGCACAGATACGCAGTATTTT. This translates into CASSRTGFGSTDTQYF.

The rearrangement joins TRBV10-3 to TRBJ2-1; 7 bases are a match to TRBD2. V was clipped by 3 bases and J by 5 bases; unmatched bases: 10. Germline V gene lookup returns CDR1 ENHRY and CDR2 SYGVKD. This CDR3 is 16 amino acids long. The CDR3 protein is CAISESAGGRDNEQFF. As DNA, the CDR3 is TGTGCCATCAGTGAAAGTGCTGGCGGGAGAGACAATGAGCAGTTCTTC.

CDR3 amino acids: CASSLELGTSYEQYF. CDR3 nucleotide sequence: TGTGCCAGCAGTTTAGAACTAGGAACCTCCTACGAGCAGTACTTC. The chain is built from TRBV27 and TRBJ2-7, with TRBD2 as a possible D gene (5 bases). V lost 2 bases and J 0 bases, leaving 11 bases between the germline ends. The CDR3 is 15 residues long. Germline values: CDR1 MNHEY, CDR2 SMNVEV (reference sequence).

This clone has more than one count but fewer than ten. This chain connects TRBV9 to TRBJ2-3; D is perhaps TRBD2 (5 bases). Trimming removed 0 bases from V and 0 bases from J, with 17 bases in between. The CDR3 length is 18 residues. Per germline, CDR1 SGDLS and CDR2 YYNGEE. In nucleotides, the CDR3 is TGTGCCAGCAGCGTAGGGACCCGAGTTCGGACTAGCACAGATACGCAGTATTTT. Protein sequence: CASSVGTRVRTSTDTQYF.

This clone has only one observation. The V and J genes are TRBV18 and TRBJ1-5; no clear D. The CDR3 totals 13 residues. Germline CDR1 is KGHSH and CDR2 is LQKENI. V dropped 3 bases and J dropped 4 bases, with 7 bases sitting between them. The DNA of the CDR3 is TGTGCCAGCTCACCGAGCAGGAATCAGCCCCAGCATTTT. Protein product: CASSPSRNQPQHF.

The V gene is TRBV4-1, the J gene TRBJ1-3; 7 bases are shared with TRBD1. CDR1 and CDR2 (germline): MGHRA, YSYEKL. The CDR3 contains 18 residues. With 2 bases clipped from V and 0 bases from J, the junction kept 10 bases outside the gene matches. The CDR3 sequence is CASSQPLTGKSSGNTIYF. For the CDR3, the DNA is TGCGCCAGCAGCCAACCCCTGACAGGGAAGAGCTCTGGAAACACCATATATTTT.

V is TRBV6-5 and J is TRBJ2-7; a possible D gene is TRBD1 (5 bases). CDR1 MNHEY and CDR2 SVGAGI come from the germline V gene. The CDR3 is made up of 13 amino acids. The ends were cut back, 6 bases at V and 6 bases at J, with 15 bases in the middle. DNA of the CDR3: TGTGCCAGCAGCCGGACCCCCCAGGGCGAGCAGTACTTC. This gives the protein CASSRTPQGEQYF.

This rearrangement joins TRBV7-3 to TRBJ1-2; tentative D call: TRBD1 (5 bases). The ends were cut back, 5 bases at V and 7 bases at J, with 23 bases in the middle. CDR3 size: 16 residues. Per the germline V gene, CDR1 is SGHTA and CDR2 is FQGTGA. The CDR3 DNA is TGTGCCAGCAGCGGGGGGGGGTATGACACTTCGCGTGGCTACACCTTC. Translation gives CASSGGGYDTSRGYTF.

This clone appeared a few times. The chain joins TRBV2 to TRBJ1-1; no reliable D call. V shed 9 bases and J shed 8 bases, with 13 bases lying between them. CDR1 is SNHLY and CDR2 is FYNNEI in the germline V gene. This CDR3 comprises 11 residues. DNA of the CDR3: TGTGCCAGTATAACCCGAGTCGAAGCTTTCTTT. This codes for CASITRVEAFF. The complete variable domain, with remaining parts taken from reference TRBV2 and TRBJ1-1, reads EPEVTQTPSHQVTQMGQEVILRCVPISNHLYFYWYRQILGQKVEFLVSFYNNEISEKSEIFDDQFSVERPDGSNFTLKIRSTKLEDSAMYFCASITRVEAFFGQGTRLTVV.

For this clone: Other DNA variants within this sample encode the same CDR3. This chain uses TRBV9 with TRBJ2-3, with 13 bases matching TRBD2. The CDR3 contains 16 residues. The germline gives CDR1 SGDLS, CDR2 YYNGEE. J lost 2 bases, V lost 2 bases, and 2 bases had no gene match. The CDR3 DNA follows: TGTGCCAGCAGCGTCGGACTAGCGGGGGTCACAGATACGCAGTATTTT. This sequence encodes CASSVGLAGVTDTQYF.

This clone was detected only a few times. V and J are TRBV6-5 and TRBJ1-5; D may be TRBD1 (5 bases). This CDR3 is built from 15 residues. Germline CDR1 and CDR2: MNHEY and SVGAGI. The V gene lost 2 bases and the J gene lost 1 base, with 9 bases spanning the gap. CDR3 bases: TGTGCCAGCAGTTACAGGGGAGGGAGCAATCAGCCCCAGCATTTT. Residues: CASSYRGGSNQPQHF.

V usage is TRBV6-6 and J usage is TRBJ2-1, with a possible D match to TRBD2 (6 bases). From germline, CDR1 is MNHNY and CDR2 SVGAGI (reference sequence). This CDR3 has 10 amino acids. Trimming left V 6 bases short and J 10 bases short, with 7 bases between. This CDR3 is CASRRGEQFF. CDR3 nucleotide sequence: TGTGCCAGCAGACGGGGGGAGCAGTTCTTC.

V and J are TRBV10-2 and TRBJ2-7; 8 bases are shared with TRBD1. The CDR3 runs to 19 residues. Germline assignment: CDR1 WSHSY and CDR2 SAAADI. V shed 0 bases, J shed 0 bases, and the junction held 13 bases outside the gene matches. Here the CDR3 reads CASSESFQGASLSSYEQYF. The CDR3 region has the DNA TGCGCCAGCAGTGAGTCGTTCCAGGGGGCGAGCCTCAGCTCCTACGAGCAGTACTTC.

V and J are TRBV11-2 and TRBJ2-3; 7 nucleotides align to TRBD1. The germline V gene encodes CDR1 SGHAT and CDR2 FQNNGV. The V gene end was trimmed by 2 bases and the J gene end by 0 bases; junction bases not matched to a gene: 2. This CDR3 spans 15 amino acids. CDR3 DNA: TGTGCCAGCAGCTTAACAGGGGCAAGCACAGATACGCAGTATTTT. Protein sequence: CASSLTGASTDTQYF.

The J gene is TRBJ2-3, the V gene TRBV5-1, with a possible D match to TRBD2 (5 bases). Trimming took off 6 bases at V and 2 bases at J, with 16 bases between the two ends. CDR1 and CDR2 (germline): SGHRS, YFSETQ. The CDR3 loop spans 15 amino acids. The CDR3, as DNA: TGCGCCAGCAAGCGTTCCGGGATTTACACAGATACGCAGTATTTT. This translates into CASKRSGIYTDTQYF.

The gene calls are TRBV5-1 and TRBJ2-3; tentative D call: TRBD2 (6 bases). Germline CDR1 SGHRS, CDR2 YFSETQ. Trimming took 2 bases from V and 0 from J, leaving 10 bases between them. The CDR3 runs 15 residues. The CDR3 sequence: CASSFDGTSTDTQYF. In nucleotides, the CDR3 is TGCGCCAGCAGCTTCGACGGGACTAGCACAGATACGCAGTATTTT.

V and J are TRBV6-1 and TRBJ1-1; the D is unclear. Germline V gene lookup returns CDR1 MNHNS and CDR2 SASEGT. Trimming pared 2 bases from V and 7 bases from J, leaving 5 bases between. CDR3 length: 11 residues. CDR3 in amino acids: CASSEQREAFF. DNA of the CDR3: TGTGCCAGCAGTGAACAGCGTGAAGCTTTCTTT.

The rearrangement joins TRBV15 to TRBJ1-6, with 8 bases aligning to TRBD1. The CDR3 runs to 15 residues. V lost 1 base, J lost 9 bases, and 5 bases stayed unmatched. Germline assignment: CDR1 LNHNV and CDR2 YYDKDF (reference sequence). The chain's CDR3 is CATSRVSGQGSPLHF. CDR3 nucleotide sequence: TGTGCCACCAGCAGAGTCTCAGGACAGGGTTCACCCCTCCACTTT.

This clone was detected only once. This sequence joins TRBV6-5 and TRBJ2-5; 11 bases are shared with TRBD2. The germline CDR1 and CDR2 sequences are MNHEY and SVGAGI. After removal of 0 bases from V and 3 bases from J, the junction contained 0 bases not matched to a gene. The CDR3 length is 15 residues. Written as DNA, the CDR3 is TGTGCCAGCAGTTACTCGGGACTAGCGGAAGAGACCCAGTACTTC. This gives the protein CASSYSGLAEETQYF.

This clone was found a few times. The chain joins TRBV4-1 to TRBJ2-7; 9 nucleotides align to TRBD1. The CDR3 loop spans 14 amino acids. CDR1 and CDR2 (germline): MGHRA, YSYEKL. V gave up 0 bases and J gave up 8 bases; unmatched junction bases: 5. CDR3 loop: CASSQEVQGAKQYF. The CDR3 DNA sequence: TGCGCCAGCAGCCAAGAAGTACAGGGGGCGAAGCAGTACTTC.

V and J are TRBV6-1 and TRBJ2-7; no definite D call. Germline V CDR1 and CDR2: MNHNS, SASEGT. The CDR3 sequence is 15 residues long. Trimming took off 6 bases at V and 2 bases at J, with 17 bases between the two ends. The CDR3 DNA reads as TGTGCCAGCAGATCTTTTAGAGGTTGGGCCTACGAGCAGTACTTC. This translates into CASRSFRGWAYEQYF.